This entry concerns a single TCR beta chain. The source of the sample is a study of somatic mutations in cytotoxic T cells in rheumatoid arthritis. The germline gives CDR1 SGDLS, CDR2 YYNGEE. The CDR3 covers 14 residues. V was clipped by 0 bases and J by 2 bases; unmatched bases: 1. Produced via immunoSEQ multiplex PCR; TCRdb's table is partial and in-frame only. The sample carries some 10,000 clones, roughly four fifths recorded once. Sequences were obtained from CD8+ T cells sorted from blood. The chain uses TRBV9 and TRBJ2-7; 8 nucleotides agree with TRBD1. This TCR came from a woman aged 45 to 65 in good health. The CDR3 is CASSVGTGTYEQYF. The DNA for the CDR3 is TGTGCCAGCAGCGTAGGGACAGGGACCTACGAGCAGTACTTC.